This T cell receptor (beta chain) was found in a study of blood T cell repertoires in COVID-19. Overall study context: PBMCs, B-cell-depleted T cells, or T cells provided the cDNA or gDNA that made up the material.

Authors' processing steps: Estimation of nucleated cell counts relied on the amplification of reference gene primers. TCRdb's copy holds only in-frame clones and misses some; the assay was immunoSEQ multiplex PCR. The V and J calls and clone size were taken over from that table, and D and trimming were inferred from the DNA. Of roughly 97,000 clones in the sample, about 87% were seen once. Specimen: peripheral blood. The sequence was collected from a man aged 45 to 65 with acute or convalescent COVID-19.

The CDR3 sequence is CASSFSPTGYNHGYTF. For the CDR3, the DNA is TGTGCCAGCAGTTTCTCCCCGACAGGGTATAATCATGGCTACACCTTC. The chain recombines TRBV28 with TRBJ1-2; 7 bases fit TRBD1. V lost 3 bases, J lost 6 bases, and 13 bases stayed unmatched. The CDR3 covers 16 residues. Germline lookup yields CDR1 MDHEN and CDR2 SYDVKM.